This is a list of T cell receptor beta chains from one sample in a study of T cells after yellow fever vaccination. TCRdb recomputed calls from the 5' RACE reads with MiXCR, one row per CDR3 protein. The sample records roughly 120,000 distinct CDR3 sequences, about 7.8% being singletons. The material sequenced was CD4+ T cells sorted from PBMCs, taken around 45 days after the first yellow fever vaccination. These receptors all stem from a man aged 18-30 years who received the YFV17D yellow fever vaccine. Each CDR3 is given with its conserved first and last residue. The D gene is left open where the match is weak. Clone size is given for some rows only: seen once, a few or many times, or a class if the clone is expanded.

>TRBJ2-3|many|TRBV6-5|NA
TGTGCCAGCAGTTACTCTGAGGGGGGCACAGATACGCAGTATTTT
CASSYSEGGTDTQYF
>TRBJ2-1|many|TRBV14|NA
TGTGCCAGCAGCCAAGATCGGGCTACCAATGAGCAGTTCTTC
CASSQDRATNEQFF
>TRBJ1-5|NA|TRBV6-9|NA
TGTGCCAGCAGTTATTCAGTCCCGGGGCCTTACAACCAGCCCCAGCATTTT
CASSYSVPGPYNQPQHF
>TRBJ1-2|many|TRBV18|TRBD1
TGTGCCAGCTCACCCGAGACAGGGGGAGGATATGGCTACACCTTC
CASSPETGGGYGYTF
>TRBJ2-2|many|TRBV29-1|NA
TGCAGCGTTGTTGGGGGCACCGGGGAGCTGTTTTTT
CSVVGGTGELFF
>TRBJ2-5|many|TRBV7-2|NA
TGTGCCAGCAAGGTGGGGGGAGAGACCCAGTACTTC
CASKVGGETQYF
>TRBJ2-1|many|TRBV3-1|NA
TGTGCCAGCAGCCGGGACTTTTACAATGAGCAGTTCTTC
CASSRDFYNEQFF
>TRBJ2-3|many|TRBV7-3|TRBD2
TGTGCCAGCAGCTTACTCGCGGGGGGGCCTTTAACTGATACGCAGTATTTT
CASSLLAGGPLTDTQYF
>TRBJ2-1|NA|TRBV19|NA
TGTGCCAGTAGTAGAGAAGGTCAACAGGGTTGGAATGAGCAGTTCTTC
CASSREGQQGWNEQFF
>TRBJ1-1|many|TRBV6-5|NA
TGTGCCAGCAGTCGGTTTCGGGGCACTGAAGCTTTCTTT
CASSRFRGTEAFF
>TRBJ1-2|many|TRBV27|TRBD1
TGTGCCAGCAGGGGGGGACAGGGCCGTGGCTACACCTTC
CASRGGQGRGYTF
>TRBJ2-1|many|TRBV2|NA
TGTGCCAGCAGCCGCCCGCCGGGGAGCTCCTACAATGAGCAGTTCTTC
CASSRPPGSSYNEQFF
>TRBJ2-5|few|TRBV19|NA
TGTGCCAGTAGTTGGGCGGGTCAAGAGACCCAGTACTTC
CASSWAGQETQYF
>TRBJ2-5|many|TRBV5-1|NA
TGCGCCAGCAGCTTGTCGATAGGTGGGGTTGGGGAGACCCAGTACTTC
CASSLSIGGVGETQYF
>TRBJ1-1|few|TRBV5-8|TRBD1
TGTGCCAGCAGCCGGACAGGGGGCGTCCCCAGCGCTGAAGCTTTCTTT
CASSRTGGVPSAEAFF
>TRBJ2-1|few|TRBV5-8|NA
TGTGCCAGCAGCGCCGGTCGCGCCGGGACAAATAATGAGCAGTTCTTC
CASSAGRAGTNNEQFF
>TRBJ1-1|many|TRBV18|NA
TGTGCCAGCTCACAGGGTATTCCTGAAGCTTTCTTT
CASSQGIPEAFF
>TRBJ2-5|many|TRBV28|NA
TGTGCCATCTCAGGAGACATTTGGAGGGAGACCCAGTACTTC
CAISGDIWRETQYF
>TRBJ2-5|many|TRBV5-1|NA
TGCGCCAGCAGCTTGGCGGTAGACACGGTCCAGTACTTC
CASSLAVDTVQYF
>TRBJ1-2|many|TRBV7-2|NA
TGTGCCAGCAGCCATTCGAACTATGGCTACACCTTC
CASSHSNYGYTF
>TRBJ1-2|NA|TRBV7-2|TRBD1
TGTGCCAGCAGCCTTTCCGGACAGGGGTCAGGCTACACCTTC
CASSLSGQGSGYTF
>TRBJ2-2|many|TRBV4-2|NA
TGTGCCAGCAGCCAAAACCTCAAGACAGGGAACACCGGGGAGCTGTTTTTT
CASSQNLKTGNTGELFF
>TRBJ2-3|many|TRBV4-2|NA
TGTGCCAGCAGCCAAGATTGGCGGGGCACAGATACGCAGTATTTT
CASSQDWRGTDTQYF
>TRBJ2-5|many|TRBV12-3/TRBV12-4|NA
TGTGCCAGCAGTTCTTCATACCAAGAGACCCAGTACTTC
CASSSSYQETQYF
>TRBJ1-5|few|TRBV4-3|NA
TGCGCCAGCAGCCAAGAGCTGCTCAATCAGCCCCAGCATTTT
CASSQELLNQPQHF
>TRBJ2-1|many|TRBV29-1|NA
TGCAGCGCCACGGACTTCAGGGATGAGCAGTTCTTC
CSATDFRDEQFF
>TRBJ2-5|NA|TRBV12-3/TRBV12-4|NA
TGTGCCAGCAGTTCGGACTTTGGGGAGACCCAGTACTTC
CASSSDFGETQYF
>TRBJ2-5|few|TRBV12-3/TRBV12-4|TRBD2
TGTGCCAGCAGTCCAAGGGGACTAGCGGGGGGAGAGACCCAGTACTTC
CASSPRGLAGGETQYF
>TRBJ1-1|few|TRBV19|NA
TGTGCCAGTAGTATAGAGAAAACAGATCGTGGCACTGAAGCTTTCTTT
CASSIEKTDRGTEAFF
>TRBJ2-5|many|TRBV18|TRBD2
TGTGCCAGCTCAGCACTAGCGGGGAGACAAGAGACCCAGTACTTC
CASSALAGRQETQYF
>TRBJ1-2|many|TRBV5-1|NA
TGCGCCAGCAGACCGGACCCCGGCAGACAAAACTATGGCTACACCTTC
CASRPDPGRQNYGYTF
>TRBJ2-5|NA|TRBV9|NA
TGTGCCAGCAGCGTAGAGGGGGGCTGGCAGACCCAGTACTTC
CASSVEGGWQTQYF
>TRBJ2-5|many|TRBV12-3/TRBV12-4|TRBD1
TGTGCCAGCAGTTTCGGACAGGGGTCTCAAGAGACCCAGTACTTC
CASSFGQGSQETQYF
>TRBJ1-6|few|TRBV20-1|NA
TGCAGTGCTAGAGTGCCAGGCGCAAATAATTCACCCCTCCACTTT
CSARVPGANNSPLHF
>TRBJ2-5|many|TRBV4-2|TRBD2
TGTGCCAGCAGCGCCTCCGGGGCTCTAGCGGGAGAGCAGTCGGGGGAGACCCAGTACTTC
CASSASGALAGEQSGETQYF
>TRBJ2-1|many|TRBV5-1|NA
TGCGCCAGCCGAGGCAGGGGACACAATGAGCAGTTCTTC
CASRGRGHNEQFF
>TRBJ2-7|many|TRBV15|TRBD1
TGTGCCACCAGCAGAGTCGAATGGCAGGGGGAACGGGAAGAAGGTCCCGAGCAGTACTTC
CATSRVEWQGEREEGPEQYF
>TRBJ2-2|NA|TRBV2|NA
TGTGCCAGCAGTGGTCAGGGGAAGACCGGGGAGCTGTTTTTT
CASSGQGKTGELFF
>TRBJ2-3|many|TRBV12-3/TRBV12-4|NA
TGTGCCAGCAGCCCTGGGAGGGGGACGGAGGATACGCAGTATTTT
CASSPGRGTEDTQYF
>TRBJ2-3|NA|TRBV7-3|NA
TGTGCCAGCAGCTTAACGGGCGGCTACACAGATACGCAGTATTTT
CASSLTGGYTDTQYF
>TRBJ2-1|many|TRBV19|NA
TGTGCCAGTAGTATATTGAGAGAGATCAATGAGCAGTTCTTC
CASSILREINEQFF
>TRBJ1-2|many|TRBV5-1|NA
TGCGCCAGCAGCCCCTCGGTGGGATCTGGAGGCTACACCTTC
CASSPSVGSGGYTF
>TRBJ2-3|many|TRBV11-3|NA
TGTGCCAGCAGCCCGGTGGGGGCAGATACGCAGTATTTT
CASSPVGADTQYF
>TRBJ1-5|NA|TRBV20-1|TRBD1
TGCAGTGCGAGACAGGGTAGCAATCAGCCCCAGCATTTT
CSARQGSNQPQHF
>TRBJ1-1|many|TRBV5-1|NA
TGCGCCAGCAGCTTGGGGAGGGATGGTGAAGCTTTCTTT
CASSLGRDGEAFF
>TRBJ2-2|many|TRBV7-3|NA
TGTGCCAGCAGCCCCGGCCTCGCCGGGGAGCTGTTTTTT
CASSPGLAGELFF
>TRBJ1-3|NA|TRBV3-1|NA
TGTGCCAGCAGCTATGGGTCCTCTGGAAACACCATATATTTT
CASSYGSSGNTIYF
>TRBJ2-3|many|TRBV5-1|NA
TGCGCCAGCAGCTCTCAGCCGCCCCCCACAGATACGCAGTATTTT
CASSSQPPPTDTQYF
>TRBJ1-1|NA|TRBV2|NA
TGTGCCAGCAGTGATGCGGGGGTGCCGGCTTTCTTT
CASSDAGVPAFF